This TCR beta chain was sequenced for a study of T cell responses to AZD1222 COVID-19 vaccine. Looking at the study overall: Pooling covered second doses at about 4 or about 12 weeks.

Profiled with immunoSEQ multiplex PCR; TCRdb holds only in-frame clones, not every one. This sample has some 110,000 clones, with roughly 90% found just once. As regards this clone: What it binds is unknown.

Germline CDR1 and CDR2: SNHLY and FYNNEI. V dropped 4 bases and J dropped 7 bases, with 2 bases sitting between them. CDR3 length equals 10 residues. Whole-study results and caveats: Close to half of all spike-specific TCRs reportedly target regions of the variants that are unmutated. After two AZD1222 doses, spike-specific TCR breadth and depth rose versus day 0. Donors, mostly white British, included more females; clonal diversity was possibly underestimated.

J is TRBJ2-1 and V is TRBV2, with unresolved D. The sequenced sample was peripheral blood, obtained on day 0 of AZD1222 vaccination. The clonotype originates from an adult in good health. In DNA, the CDR3 is TGTGCCAGCAGTGTTAATGAGCAGTTCTTC. It codes for CASSVNEQFF. Full variable domain (outside the CDR3, taken from reference TRBV2 and TRBJ2-1): EPEVTQTPSHQVTQMGQEVILRCVPISNHLYFYWYRQILGQKVEFLVSFYNNEISEKSEIFDDQFSVERPDGSNFTLKIRSTKLEDSAMYFCASSVNEQFFGPGTRLTVL.